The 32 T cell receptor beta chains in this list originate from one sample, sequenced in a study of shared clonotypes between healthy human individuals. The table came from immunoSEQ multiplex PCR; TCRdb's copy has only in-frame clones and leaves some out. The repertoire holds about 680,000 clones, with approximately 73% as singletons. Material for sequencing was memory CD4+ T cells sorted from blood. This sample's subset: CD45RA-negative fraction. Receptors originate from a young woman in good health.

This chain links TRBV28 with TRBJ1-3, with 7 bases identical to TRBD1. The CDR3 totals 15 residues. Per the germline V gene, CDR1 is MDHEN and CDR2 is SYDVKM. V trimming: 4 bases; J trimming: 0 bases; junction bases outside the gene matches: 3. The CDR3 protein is CASSSGQSSGNTIYF. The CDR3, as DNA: TGTGCCAGCAGTTCGGGACAGAGCTCTGGAAACACCATATATTTT.

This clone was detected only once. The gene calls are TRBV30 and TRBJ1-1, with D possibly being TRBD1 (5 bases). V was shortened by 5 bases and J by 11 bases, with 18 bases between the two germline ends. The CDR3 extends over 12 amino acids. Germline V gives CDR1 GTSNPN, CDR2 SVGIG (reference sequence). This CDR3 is CAWGGPAVGAFF. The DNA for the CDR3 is TGTGCCTGGGGGGGACCGGCAGTTGGGGCTTTCTTT.

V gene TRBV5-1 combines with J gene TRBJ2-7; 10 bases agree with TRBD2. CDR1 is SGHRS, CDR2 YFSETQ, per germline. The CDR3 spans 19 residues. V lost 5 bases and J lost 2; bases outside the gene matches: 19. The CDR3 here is CASRRGSGTSAREAYEQYF. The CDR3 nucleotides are TGCGCCAGCAGGAGGGGAAGCGGGACTAGCGCGAGGGAGGCCTACGAGCAGTACTTC.

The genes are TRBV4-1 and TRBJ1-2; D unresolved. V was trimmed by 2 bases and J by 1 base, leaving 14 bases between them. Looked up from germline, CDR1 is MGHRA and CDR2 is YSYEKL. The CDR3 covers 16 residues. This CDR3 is CASSQPGRVLNYGYTF. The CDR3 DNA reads TGCGCCAGCAGCCAACCGGGTAGGGTGCTTAACTATGGCTACACCTTC.

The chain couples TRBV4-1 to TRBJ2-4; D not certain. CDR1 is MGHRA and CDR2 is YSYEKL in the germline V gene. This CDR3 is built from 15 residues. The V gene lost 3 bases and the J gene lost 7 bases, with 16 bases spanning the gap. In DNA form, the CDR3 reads TGCGCCAGCAGCCATGTCGCGGAGCGCTTTAACATTCAGTACTTC. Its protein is CASSHVAERFNIQYF.

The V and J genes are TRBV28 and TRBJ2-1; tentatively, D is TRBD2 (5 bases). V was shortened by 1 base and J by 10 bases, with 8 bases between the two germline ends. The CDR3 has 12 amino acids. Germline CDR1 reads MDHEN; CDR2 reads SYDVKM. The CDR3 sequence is CASSLSGREQFF. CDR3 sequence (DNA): TGTGCCAGCAGTTTATCTGGGAGAGAGCAGTTCTTC.

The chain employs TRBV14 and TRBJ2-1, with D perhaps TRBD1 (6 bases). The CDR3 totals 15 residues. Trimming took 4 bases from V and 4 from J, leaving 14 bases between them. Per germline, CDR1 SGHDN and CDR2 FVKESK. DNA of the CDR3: TGTGCCAGCAGCCCGGGTGCCGGACAGTACAATGAGCAGTTCTTC. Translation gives CASSPGAGQYNEQFF.

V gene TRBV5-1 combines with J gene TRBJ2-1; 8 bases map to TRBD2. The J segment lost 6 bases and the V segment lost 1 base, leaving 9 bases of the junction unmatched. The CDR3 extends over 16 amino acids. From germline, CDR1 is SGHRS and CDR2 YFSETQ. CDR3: CASSLLIREGLNEQFF. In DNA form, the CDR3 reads TGCGCCAGCAGCTTGCTCATCCGGGAGGGCCTCAATGAGCAGTTCTTC.

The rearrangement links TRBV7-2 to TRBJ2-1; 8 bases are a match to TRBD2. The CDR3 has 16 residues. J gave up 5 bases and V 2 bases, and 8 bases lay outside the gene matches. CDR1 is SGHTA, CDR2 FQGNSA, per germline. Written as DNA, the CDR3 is TGTGCCAGCAGCTTATTCGGTAGCGGGAACGACAATGAGCAGTTCTTC. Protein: CASSLFGSGNDNEQFF.

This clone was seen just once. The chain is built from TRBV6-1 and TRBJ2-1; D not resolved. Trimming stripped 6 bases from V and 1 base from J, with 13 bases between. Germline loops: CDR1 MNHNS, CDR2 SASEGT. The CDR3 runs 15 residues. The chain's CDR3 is CASSSIWGSYNEQFF. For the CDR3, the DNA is TGTGCCAGCAGCTCCATTTGGGGTTCCTACAATGAGCAGTTCTTC.

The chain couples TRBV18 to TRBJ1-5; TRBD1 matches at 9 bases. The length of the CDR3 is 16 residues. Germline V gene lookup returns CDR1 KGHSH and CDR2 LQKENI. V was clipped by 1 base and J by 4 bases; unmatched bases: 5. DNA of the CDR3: TGTGCCAGCTCACCACGGCAGGGACAGGGTAATCAGCCCCAGCATTTT. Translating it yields CASSPRQGQGNQPQHF.

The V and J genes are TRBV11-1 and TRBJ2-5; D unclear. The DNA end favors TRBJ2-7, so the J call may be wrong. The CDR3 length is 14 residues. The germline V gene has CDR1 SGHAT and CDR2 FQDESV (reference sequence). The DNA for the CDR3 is TGTGCCAGCCGCCCCAGATCCGGAAACTACGAGCAGTACTTC. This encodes CASRPRSGNYEQYF.

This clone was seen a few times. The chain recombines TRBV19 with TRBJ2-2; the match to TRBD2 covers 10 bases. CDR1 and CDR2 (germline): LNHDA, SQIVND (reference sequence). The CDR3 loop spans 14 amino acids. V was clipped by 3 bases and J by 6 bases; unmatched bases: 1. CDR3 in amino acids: CASSMGLASGELFF. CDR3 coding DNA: TGTGCCAGTAGTATGGGACTAGCGTCCGGGGAGCTGTTTTTT.

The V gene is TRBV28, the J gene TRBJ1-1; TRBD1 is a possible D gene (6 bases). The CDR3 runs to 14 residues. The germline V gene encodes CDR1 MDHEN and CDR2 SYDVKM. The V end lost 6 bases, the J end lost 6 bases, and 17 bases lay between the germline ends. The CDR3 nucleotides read TGTGCCAGCAGACCTCGAGGACAGAGGCCTGAAGCTTTCTTT. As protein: CASRPRGQRPEAFF.

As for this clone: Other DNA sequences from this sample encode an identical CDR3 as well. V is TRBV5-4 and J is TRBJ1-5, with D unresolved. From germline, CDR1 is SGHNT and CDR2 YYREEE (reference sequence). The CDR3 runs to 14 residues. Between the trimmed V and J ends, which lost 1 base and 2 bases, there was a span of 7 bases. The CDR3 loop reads CASSLSGGNQPQHF. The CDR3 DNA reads TGTGCCAGCAGCTTGTCTGGGGGCAATCAGCCCCAGCATTTT.

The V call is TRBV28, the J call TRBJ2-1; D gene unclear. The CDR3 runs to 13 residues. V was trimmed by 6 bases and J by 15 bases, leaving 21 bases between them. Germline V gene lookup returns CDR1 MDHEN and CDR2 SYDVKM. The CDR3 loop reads CASSSKAPPFPFF. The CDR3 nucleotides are TGTGCCAGCAGCTCTAAAGCGCCCCCGTTTCCGTTCTTC.

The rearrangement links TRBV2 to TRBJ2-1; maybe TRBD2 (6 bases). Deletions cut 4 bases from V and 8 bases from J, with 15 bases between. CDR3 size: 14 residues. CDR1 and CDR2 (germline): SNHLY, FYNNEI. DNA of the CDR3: TGTGCCAGCAGTGTTCGCGCAGCGGGTGATGAGCAGTTCTTC. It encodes CASSVRAAGDEQFF. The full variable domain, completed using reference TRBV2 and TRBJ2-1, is EPEVTQTPSHQVTQMGQEVILRCVPISNHLYFYWYRQILGQKVEFLVSFYNNEISEKSEIFDDQFSVERPDGSNFTLKIRSTKLEDSAMYFCASSVRAAGDEQFFGPGTRLTVL.

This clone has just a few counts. CDR3 DNA sequence: TGTGCCAGCAGCCCGACAGCCTTTAATGAAAAACTGTTTTTT. Translating it yields CASSPTAFNEKLFF. The V gene is TRBV11-2, the J gene TRBJ1-4; D is possibly TRBD1 (5 bases). The CDR3 extends over 14 amino acids. Germline CDR1 SGHAT, CDR2 FQNNGV. The V and J ends lost 5 bases and 4 bases respectively, with 11 bases between them. The whole variable domain, filled in from reference TRBV11-2 and TRBJ1-4, reads EAGVAQSPRYKIIEKRQSVAFWCNPISGHATLYWYQQILGQGPKLLIQFQNNGVVDDSQLPKDRFSAERLKGVDSTLKIQPAKLEDSAVYLCASSPTAFNEKLFFGSGTQLSVL.

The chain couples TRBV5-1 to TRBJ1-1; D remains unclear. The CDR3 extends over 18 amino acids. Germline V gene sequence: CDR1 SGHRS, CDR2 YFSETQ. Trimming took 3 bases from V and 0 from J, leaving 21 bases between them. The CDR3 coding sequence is TGCGCCAGCAGCTCATCCCCCGACGGCGCCGGCATGAACACTGAAGCTTTCTTT. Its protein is CASSSSPDGAGMNTEAFF.

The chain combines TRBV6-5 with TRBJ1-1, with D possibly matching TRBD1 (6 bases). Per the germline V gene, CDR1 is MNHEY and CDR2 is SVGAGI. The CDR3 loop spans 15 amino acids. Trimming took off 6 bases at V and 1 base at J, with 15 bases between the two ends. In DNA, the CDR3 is TGTGCCAGCAGAAAAGGGGGGTGGGAGAACACTGAAGCTTTCTTT. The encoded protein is CASRKGGWENTEAFF.

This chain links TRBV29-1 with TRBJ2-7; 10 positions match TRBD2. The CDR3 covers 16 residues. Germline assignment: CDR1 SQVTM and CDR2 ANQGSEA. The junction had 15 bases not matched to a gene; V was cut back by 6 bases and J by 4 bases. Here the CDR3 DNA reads TGCAGCGTCCTCCCAGGGGGAGCGGGAGGGGGGTACGAGCAGTACTTC. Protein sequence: CSVLPGGAGGGYEQYF.

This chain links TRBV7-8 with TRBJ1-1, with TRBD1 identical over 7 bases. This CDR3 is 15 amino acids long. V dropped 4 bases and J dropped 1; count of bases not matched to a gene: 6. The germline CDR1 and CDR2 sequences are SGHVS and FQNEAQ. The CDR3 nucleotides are TGTGCCAGCAGCTCTCAGACAGGGTGGAACACTGAAGCTTTCTTT. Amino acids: CASSSQTGWNTEAFF.

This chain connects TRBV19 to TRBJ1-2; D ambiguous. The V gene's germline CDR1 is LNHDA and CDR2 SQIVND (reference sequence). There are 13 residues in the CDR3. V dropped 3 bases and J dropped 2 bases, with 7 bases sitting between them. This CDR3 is CASSIVENYGYTF. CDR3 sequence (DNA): TGTGCCAGTAGTATCGTGGAAAACTATGGCTACACCTTC. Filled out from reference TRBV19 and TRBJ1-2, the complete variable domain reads DGGITQSPKYLFRKEGQNVTLSCEQNLNHDAMYWYRQDPGQGLRLIYYSQIVNDFQKGDIAEGYSVSREKKESFPLTVTSAQKNPTAFYLCASSIVENYGYTFGSGTRLTVV.

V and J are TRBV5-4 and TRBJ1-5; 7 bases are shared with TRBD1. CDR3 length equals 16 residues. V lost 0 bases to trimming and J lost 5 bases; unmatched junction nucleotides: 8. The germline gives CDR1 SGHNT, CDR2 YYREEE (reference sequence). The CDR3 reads CASSLVSDTGDQPQHF. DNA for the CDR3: TGTGCCAGCAGCTTGGTGTCCGATACAGGGGATCAGCCCCAGCATTTT.

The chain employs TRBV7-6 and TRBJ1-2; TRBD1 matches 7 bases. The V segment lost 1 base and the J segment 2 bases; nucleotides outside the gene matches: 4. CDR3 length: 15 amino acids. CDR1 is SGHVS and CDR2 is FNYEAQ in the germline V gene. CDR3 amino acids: CASSLGQGGNYGYTF. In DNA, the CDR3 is TGTGCCAGCAGCTTAGGACAGGGCGGGAACTATGGCTACACCTTC.

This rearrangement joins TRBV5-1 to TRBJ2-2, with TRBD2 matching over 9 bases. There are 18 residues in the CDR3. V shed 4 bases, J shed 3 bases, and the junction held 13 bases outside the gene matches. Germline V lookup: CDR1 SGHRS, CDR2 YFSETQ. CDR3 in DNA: TGCGCCAGCAGCCCCGAAAAAATAGCGGGAGAGTACACCGGGGAGCTGTTTTTT. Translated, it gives CASSPEKIAGEYTGELFF.

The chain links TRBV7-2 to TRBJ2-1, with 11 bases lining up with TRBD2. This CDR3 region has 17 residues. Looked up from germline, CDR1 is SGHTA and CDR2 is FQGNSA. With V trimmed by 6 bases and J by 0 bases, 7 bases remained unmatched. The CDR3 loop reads CASRPGTSGTSYNEQFF. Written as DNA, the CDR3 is TGTGCCAGCAGGCCCGGGACTAGCGGTACCTCCTACAATGAGCAGTTCTTC.

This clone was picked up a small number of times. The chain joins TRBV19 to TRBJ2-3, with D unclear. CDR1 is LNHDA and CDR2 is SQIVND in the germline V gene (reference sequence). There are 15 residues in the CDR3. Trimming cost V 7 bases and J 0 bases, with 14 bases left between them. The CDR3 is CASTRNSASTDTQYF. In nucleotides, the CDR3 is TGTGCCAGTACCCGGAACAGCGCTAGCACAGATACGCAGTATTTT.

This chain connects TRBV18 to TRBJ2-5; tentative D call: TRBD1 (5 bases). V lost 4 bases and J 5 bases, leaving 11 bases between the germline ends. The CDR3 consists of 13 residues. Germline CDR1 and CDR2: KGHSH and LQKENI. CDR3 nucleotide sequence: TGTGCCAGCTCACGTGGGGCTCAGGAGACCCAGTACTTC. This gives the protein CASSRGAQETQYF.

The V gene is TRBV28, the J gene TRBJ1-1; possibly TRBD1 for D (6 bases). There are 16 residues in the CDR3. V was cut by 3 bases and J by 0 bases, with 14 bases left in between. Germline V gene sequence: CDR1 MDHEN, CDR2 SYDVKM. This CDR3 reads CASSFPGGRLNTEAFF. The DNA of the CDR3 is TGTGCCAGCAGTTTTCCGGGGGGGCGCCTGAACACTGAAGCTTTCTTT.

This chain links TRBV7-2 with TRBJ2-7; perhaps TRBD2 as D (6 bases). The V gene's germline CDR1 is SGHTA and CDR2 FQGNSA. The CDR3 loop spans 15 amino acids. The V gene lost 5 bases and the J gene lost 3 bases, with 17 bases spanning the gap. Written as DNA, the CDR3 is TGTGCCAGCAGCCAGATTGGAGGGAGAGACTACGAGCAGTACTTC. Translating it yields CASSQIGGRDYEQYF.

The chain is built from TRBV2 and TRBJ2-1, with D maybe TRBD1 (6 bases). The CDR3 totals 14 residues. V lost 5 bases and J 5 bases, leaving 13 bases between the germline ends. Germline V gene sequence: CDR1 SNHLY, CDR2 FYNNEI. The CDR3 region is CASSPVTGNNEQFF. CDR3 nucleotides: TGTGCCAGCAGTCCAGTAACAGGGAACAATGAGCAGTTCTTC.